What follows are 12 T cell receptor beta chains derived from one specimen sequenced in a study of blood T cells in healthy people across ages. The second PCR ran 7 to 11 cycles with a sample-barcoded 5' primer and J-beta primers. Each CDR3 protein gets one entry after TCRdb re-called the 5' RACE reads with MiXCR. This table has 750,000 or so distinct CDR3 sequences, roughly 25% appearing once. The same specimen was also included in a second study, on T cells of mothers and their children.

What was sequenced was blood. Receptor source: a boy between 5 and 17 years old in good health.

Only one count was recorded for this clonotype. The chain has TRBV7-2 and TRBJ2-7; perhaps D is TRBD1 or TRBD2 (5 bases each). Trimming cost V 4 bases and J 2 bases, with 15 bases left between them. This CDR3 is built from 15 residues. Germline V gene lookup returns CDR1 SGHTA and CDR2 FQGNSA. CDR3 amino acids: CASSSYLGVTYEQYF. The CDR3 region has the DNA TGTGCCAGCAGCTCTTACCTGGGGGTTACCTACGAGCAGTACTTC.

The chain recombines TRBV11-2 with TRBJ2-5; perhaps TRBD2 as D (7 bases). The DNA end is more similar to TRBJ2-1, so the J call may be wrong. CDR3 length: 13 residues. The germline V gene encodes CDR1 SGHAT and CDR2 FQNNGV. CDR3 in amino acids: CASSRGGAYEQFF. DNA for the CDR3: TGTGCCAGCAGCAGGGGGGGGGCCTATGAGCAGTTCTTC.

This clonotype was detected a few times. The V gene is TRBV5-1, the J gene TRBJ2-1; D ambiguous. CDR1 SGHRS and CDR2 YFSETQ come from the germline V gene. Trimming took off 4 bases at V and 4 bases at J, with 18 bases between the two ends. The CDR3 runs 16 residues. This CDR3 is CASSPGLDTSYNEQFF. For the CDR3, the DNA is TGCGCCAGCAGCCCGGGTCTTGACACCTCATACAATGAGCAGTTCTTC.

The CDR3 region is CSASAGTGTEQYF. CDR3 coding DNA: TGCAGCGCCAGCGCCGGGACAGGGACCGAGCAGTACTTC. The V gene is TRBV29-1, the J gene TRBJ2-1; the match to TRBD1 covers 9 bases. The end of the DNA aligns better with TRBJ2-7, so the J call may be wrong. The CDR3 totals 13 residues. Per germline, CDR1 SQVTM and CDR2 ANQGSEA.

This clonotype was counted only a few times. The CDR3 sequence is CASSKGGAGVADTGELFF. CDR3 nucleotides: TGTGCCAGCAGCAAAGGGGGGGCCGGGGTTGCGGACACCGGGGAGCTGTTTTTT. The chain is built from TRBV21-1 and TRBJ2-2; TRBD1 is the table's D call and was not checked against the DNA. TRBV21-1 counts as a pseudogene. The CDR3 totals 18 residues.

The CDR3 DNA follows: TGTGCCAGCTCACCTAGGGAGCACACTGAAGCTTTCTTT. Translation gives CASSPREHTEAFF. This chain links TRBV18 with TRBJ1-1, with unresolved D. The CDR3 has 13 residues. CDR1 and CDR2 from the germline V gene are KGHSH and LQKENI. The V end lost 3 bases, the J end lost 3 bases, and 8 bases lay between the germline ends.

The chain combines TRBV5-1 with TRBJ2-7, with a tentative D call TRBD2 (6 bases). Trimming pared 0 bases from V and 0 bases from J, leaving 13 bases between. There are 16 residues in the CDR3. CDR1 is SGHRS, CDR2 YFSETQ, per germline. The CDR3, as DNA: TGCGCCAGCAGCTTGGCCAGAGCGGGTAGCTCCTACGAGCAGTACTTC. It yields the protein CASSLARAGSSYEQYF.

This clonotype was found a few times. This chain uses TRBV2 with TRBJ2-5, with 12 bases aligning to TRBD1. Germline values: CDR1 SNHLY, CDR2 FYNNEI. V lost 4 bases and J lost 4; bases outside the gene matches: 7. The CDR3 loop spans 16 amino acids. CDR3 sequence reads: CASSVGDRGLGETQYF. The CDR3 coding sequence is TGTGCCAGCAGTGTTGGGGACAGGGGGCTTGGAGAGACCCAGTACTTC.

This clonotype was counted a few times. The chain carries TRBV5-1 and TRBJ2-7, with D unresolved. CDR3 length: 13 amino acids. The germline V gene has CDR1 SGHRS and CDR2 YFSETQ. The V end lost 0 bases, the J end lost 5 bases, and 9 bases lay between the germline ends. The CDR3 region is CASSLDYRDEQYF. The CDR3 bases are TGCGCCAGCAGCTTGGATTACCGGGACGAGCAGTACTTC.

This clonotype was observed a few times. The chain couples TRBV29-1 to TRBJ2-5, with 8 bases matching TRBD2. The DNA end favors TRBJ2-1, so the J call may be wrong. Per the germline V gene, CDR1 is SQVTM and CDR2 is ANQGSEA. The CDR3 has 14 amino acids. CDR3 sequence: CSVVGREGYNEQFF. The CDR3 region has the DNA TGCAGCGTTGTAGGCCGGGAGGGATACAATGAGCAGTTCTTC.

The rearrangement uses TRBV10-3 and TRBJ1-1; perhaps TRBD1 as D (6 bases). The CDR3 contains 15 residues. The V gene lost 5 bases and the J gene lost 0 bases, with 13 bases spanning the gap. CDR1 and CDR2 from the germline V gene are ENHRY and SYGVKD. In DNA, the CDR3 is TGTGCCATCAGTAACCCGACAGGAATGAACACTGAAGCTTTCTTT. Translating gives CAISNPTGMNTEAFF.

This chain joins TRBV13 and TRBJ2-1; D is unresolved. The V and J ends lost 1 base and 8 bases respectively, with 18 bases between them. The CDR3 sequence is 16 residues long. The V gene's germline CDR1 is PRHDT and CDR2 FYEKMQ (reference sequence). The CDR3, as DNA: TGTGCCAGCAGCTTAGAGTTTCTAGGTCCCTCCCATGAGCAGTTCTTC. Its translation is CASSLEFLGPSHEQFF.